The entry below gives a single T cell receptor beta chain sequence along with its context. In the same sample, other DNA sequences code for this CDR3. The record originates from a study of blood T cell repertoires in COVID-19. Study details: From the United States, Italy and Spain came samples of acute and convalescent COVID-19. In each case, the material was cDNA or gDNA derived from T cells, B-cell-depleted T cells, or PBMCs.

Using immunoSEQ multiplex PCR, the repertoire was profiled, and TCRdb retains in-frame clones only, with some absent. The sample yields roughly 72,000 clones, approximately 87% seen once. The V segment lost 4 bases and the J segment 3 bases; nucleotides outside the gene matches: 1. The CDR3 contains 13 residues. The V gene's germline CDR1 is LGHDT and CDR2 YNNKEL (reference sequence). This receptor was taken from a human donor in a cohort sampled during active COVID-19. The genes are TRBV3-1 (or the pseudogene TRBV3-2) and TRBJ2-3; 7 bases match TRBD2. Input material: peripheral blood. The CDR3 sequence is CASSPRETDTQYF. CDR3 in DNA: TGTGCCAGCAGCCCGCGGGAGACAGATACGCAGTATTTT.